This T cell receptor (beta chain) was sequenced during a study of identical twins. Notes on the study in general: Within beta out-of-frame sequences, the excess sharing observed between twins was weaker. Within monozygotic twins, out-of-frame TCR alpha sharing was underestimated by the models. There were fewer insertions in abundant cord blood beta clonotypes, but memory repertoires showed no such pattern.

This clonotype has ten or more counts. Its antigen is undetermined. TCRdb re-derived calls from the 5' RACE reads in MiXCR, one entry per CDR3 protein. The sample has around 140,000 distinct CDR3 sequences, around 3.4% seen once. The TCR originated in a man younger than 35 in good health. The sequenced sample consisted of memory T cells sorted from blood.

CDR3 sequence (DNA): TGTGCCAGCAGCTTAGGGCAGGGGGCTTACAATGAGCAGTTCTTC. Translation gives CASSLGQGAYNEQFF. The chain combines TRBV7-9 with TRBJ2-1; TRBD1 aligns across 8 bases. The germline gives CDR1 SEHNR, CDR2 FQNEAQ (reference sequence). CDR3 length: 15 residues. V shed 1 base and J 4 bases; nucleotides not matched to a gene: 3.